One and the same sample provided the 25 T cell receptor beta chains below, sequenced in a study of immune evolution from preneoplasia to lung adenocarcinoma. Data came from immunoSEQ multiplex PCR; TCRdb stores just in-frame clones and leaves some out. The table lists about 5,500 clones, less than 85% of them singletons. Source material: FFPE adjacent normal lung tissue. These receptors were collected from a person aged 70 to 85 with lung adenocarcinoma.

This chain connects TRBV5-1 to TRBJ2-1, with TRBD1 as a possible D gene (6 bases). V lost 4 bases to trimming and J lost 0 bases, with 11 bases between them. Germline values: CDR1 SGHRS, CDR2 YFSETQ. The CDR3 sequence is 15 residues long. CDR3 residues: CASSTTGSSYNEQFF. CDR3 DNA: TGCGCCAGCAGCACTACAGGGAGCTCCTACAATGAGCAGTTCTTC.

This CDR3 is CASSHPTGDYSNQPQHF. CDR3 coding DNA: TGTGCCAGCAGCCACCCTACTGGAGACTATAGCAATCAGCCCCAGCATTTT. This chain uses TRBV5-8 with TRBJ1-5, with unresolved D. Trimming removed 4 bases at V and 0 bases at J, with 17 bases between. Germline V CDR1 and CDR2: SGHTS, YDEGEE. CDR3 length: 17 residues.

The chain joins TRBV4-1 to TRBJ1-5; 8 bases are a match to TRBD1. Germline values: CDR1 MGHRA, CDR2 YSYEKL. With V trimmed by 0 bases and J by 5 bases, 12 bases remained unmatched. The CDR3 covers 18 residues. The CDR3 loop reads CASSQDGRQGRLYQPQHF. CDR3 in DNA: TGCGCCAGCAGCCAAGATGGGCGACAGGGGCGGTTATATCAGCCCCAGCATTTT.

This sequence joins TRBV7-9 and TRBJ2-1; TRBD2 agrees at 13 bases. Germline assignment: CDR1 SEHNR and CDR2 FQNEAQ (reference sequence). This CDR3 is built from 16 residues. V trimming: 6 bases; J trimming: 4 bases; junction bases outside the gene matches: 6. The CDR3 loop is CASRHGTSGVYNEQFF. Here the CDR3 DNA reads TGTGCCAGCAGACACGGGACTAGCGGGGTTTACAATGAGCAGTTCTTC.

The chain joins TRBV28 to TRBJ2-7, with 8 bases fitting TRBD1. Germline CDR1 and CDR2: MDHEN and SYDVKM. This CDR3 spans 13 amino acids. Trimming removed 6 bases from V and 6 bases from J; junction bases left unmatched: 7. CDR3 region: CASSRTGLGEQYF. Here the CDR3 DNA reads TGTGCCAGCAGCCGGACAGGGCTAGGCGAGCAGTACTTC.

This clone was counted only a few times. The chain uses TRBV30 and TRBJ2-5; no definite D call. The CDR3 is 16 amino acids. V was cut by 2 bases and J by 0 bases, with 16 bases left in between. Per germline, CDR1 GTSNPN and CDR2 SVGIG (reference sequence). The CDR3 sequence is CAWSYYRAGYQETQYF. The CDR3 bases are TGTGCCTGGAGTTATTATCGCGCAGGCTACCAAGAGACCCAGTACTTC. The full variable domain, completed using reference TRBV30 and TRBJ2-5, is SQTIHQWPATLVQPVGSPLSLECTVEGTSNPNLYWYRQAAGRGLQLLFYSVGIGQISSEVPQNLSASRPQDRQFILSSKKLLLSDSGFYLCAWSYYRAGYQETQYFGPGTRLLVL.

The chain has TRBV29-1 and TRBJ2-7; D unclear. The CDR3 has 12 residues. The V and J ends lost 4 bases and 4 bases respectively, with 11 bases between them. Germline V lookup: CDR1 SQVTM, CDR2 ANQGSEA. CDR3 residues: CSVGPDGYEQYF. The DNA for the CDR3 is TGCAGCGTTGGCCCAGACGGGTACGAGCAGTACTTC.

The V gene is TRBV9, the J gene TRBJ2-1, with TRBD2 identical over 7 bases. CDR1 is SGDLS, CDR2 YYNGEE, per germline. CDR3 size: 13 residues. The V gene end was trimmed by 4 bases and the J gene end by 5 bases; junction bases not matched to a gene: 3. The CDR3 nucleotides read TGTGCCAGCAGCACACTAGCGCACAATGAGCAGTTCTTC. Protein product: CASSTLAHNEQFF.

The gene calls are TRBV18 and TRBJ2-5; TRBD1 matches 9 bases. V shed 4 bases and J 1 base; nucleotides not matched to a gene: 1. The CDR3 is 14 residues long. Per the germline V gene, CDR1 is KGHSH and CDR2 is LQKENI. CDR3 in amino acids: CASSQGQGQETQYF. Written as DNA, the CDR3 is TGTGCCAGCTCACAGGGACAGGGCCAAGAGACCCAGTACTTC.

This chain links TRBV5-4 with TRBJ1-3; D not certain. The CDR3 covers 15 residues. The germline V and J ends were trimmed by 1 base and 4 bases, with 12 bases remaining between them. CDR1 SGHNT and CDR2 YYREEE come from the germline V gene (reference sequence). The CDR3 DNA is TGTGCCAGCAGCTTGTCCCTTTCGGCAGGAAACACCATATATTTT. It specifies CASSLSLSAGNTIYF.

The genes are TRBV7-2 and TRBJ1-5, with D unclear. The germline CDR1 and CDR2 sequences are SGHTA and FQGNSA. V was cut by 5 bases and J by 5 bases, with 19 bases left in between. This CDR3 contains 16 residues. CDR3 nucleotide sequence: TGTGCCAGCAGCCCTCAACCCCCGGCGCCATATCAGCCCCAGCATTTT. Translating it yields CASSPQPPAPYQPQHF.

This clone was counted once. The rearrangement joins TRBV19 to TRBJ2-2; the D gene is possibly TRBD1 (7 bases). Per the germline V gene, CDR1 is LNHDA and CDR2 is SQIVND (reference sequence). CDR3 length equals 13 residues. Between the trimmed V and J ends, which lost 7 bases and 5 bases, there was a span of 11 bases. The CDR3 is CASKPGGTGELFF. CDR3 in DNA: TGTGCCAGTAAACCAGGGGGGACCGGGGAGCTGTTTTTT. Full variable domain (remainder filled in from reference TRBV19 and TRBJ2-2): DGGITQSPKYLFRKEGQNVTLSCEQNLNHDAMYWYRQDPGQGLRLIYYSQIVNDFQKGDIAEGYSVSREKKESFPLTVTSAQKNPTAFYLCASKPGGTGELFFGEGSRLTVL.

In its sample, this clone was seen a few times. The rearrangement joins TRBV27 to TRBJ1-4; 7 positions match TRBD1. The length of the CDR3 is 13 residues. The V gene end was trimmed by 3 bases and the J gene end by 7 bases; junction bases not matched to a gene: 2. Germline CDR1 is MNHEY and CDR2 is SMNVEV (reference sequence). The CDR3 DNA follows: TGTGCCAGCAGTTTGCCAGGGGGTGAAAAACTGTTTTTT. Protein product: CASSLPGGEKLFF.

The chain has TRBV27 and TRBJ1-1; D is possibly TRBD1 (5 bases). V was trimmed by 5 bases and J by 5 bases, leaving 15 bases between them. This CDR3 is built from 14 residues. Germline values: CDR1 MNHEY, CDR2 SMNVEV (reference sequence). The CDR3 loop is CASSPQGSRTEAFF. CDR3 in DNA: TGTGCCAGCAGTCCCCAGGGAAGTAGAACTGAAGCTTTCTTT.

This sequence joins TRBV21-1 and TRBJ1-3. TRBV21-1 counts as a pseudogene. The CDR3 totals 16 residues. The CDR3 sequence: CASSKVDGVSGNTIYF. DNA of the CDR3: TGTGCCAGCAGCAAAGTGGACGGGGTCTCTGGAAACACCATATATTTT.

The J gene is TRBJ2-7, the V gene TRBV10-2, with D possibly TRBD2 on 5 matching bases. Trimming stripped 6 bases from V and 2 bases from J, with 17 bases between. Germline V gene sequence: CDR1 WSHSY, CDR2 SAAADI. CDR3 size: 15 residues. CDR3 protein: CASRRASPAPYEQYF. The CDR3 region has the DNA TGCGCCAGCAGGAGGGCGTCTCCCGCCCCCTACGAGCAGTACTTC.

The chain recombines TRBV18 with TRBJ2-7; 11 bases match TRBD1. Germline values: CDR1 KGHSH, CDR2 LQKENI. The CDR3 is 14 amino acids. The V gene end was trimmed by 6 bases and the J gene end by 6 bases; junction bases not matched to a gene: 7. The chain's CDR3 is CASSPAGTGGEQYF. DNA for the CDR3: TGTGCCAGCTCCCCCGCAGGGACAGGGGGCGAGCAGTACTTC.

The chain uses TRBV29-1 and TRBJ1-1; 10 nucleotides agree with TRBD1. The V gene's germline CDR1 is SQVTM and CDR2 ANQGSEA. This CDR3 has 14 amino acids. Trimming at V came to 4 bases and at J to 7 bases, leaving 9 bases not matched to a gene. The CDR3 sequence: CSVAGDRGVGEAFF. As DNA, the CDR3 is TGCAGCGTTGCAGGGGACAGGGGTGTAGGTGAAGCTTTCTTT.

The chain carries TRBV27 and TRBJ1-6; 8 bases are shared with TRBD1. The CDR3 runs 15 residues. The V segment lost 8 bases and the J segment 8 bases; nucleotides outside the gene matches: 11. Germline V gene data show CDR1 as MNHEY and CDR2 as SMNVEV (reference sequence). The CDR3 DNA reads TGTGCCAGCCGTGTTCAGGACAGGGTAGATTCACCCCTCCACTTT. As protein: CASRVQDRVDSPLHF.

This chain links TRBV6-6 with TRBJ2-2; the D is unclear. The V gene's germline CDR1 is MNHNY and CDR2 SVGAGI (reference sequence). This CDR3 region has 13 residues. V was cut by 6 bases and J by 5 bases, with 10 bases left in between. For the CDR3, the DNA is TGTGCCAGCAGACCCCAATGGACCGGGGAGCTGTTTTTT. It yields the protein CASRPQWTGELFF.

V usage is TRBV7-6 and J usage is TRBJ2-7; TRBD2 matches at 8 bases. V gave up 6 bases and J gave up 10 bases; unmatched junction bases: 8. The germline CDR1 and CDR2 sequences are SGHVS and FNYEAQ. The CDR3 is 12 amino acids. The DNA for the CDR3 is TGTGCCAGCAGTACAACCAGCGGGAGACAGTACTTC. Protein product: CASSTTSGRQYF.

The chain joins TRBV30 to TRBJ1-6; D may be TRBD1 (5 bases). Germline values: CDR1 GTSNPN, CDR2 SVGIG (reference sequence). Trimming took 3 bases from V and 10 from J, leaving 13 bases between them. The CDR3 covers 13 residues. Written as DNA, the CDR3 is TGTGCCTGGAGAAAACAGGTTTGGTCACCCCTCCACTTT. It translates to CAWRKQVWSPLHF.

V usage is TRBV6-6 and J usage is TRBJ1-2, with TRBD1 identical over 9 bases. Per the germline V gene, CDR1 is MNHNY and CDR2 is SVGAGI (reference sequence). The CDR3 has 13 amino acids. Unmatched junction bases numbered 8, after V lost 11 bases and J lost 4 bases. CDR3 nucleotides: TGTGCCGGGGCCGGGACAGGGCTCTATGGCTACACCTTC. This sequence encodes CAGAGTGLYGYTF.

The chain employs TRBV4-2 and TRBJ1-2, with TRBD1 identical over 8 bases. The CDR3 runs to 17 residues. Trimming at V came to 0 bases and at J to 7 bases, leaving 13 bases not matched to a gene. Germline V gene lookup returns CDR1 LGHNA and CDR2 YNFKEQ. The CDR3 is CASSQDPAGGASGGYTF. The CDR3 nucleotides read TGTGCCAGCAGCCAAGATCCGGCAGGGGGCGCTTCGGGTGGCTACACCTTC.

CDR3 in DNA: TGTGCCAGTAGTACAGGGGCCGCTAGCACAGATACGCAGTATTTT. Residues: CASSTGAASTDTQYF. The gene calls are TRBV19 and TRBJ2-3; D possibly corresponds to TRBD1 (6 bases). Germline CDR1 and CDR2: LNHDA and SQIVND (reference sequence). There are 15 residues in the CDR3. The V gene lost 4 bases and the J gene lost 0 bases, with 11 bases spanning the gap.